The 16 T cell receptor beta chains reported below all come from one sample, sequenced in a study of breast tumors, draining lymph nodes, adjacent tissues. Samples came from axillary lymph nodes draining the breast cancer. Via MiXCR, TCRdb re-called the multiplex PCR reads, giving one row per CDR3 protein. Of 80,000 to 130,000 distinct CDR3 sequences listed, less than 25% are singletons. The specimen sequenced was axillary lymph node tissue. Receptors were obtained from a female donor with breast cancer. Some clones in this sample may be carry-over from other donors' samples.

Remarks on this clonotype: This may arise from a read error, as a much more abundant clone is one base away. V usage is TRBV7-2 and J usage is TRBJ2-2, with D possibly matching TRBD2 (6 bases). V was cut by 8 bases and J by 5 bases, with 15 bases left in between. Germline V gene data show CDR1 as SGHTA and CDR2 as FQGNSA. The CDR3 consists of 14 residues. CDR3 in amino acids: CASGPQRATGELFF. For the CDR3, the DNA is TGTGCCAGCGGCCCCCAGCGGGCGACCGGGGAGCTGTTTTTT.

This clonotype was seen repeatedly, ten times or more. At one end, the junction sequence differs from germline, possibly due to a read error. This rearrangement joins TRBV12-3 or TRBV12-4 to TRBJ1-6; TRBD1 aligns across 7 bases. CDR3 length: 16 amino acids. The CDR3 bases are TGTGCCAGCAGTCCCGAAGGGGGCGGCTATAATTCACTCCTCCACTTT. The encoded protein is CASSPEGGGYNSLLHF.

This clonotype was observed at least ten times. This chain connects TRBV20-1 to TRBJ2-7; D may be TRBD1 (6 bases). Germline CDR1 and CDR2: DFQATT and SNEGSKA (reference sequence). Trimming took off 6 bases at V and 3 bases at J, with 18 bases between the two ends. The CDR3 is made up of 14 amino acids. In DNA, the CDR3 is TGCAGTGCACCCATTCCGGGACATCGCTACGAGCAGTACTTC. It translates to CSAPIPGHRYEQYF.

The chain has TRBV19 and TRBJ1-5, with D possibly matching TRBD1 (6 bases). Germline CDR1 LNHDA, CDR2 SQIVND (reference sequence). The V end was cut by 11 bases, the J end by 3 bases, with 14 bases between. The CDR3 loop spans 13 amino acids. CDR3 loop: CASFGQYNQPQHF. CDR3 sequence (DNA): TGTGCCTCTTTTGGACAGTACAATCAGCCCCAGCATTTT. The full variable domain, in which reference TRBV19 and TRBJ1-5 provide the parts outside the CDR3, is DGGITQSPKYLFRKEGQNVTLSCEQNLNHDAMYWYRQDPGQGLRLIYYSQIVNDFQKGDIAEGYSVSREKKESFPLTVTSAQKNPTAFYLCASFGQYNQPQHFGDGTRLSIL.

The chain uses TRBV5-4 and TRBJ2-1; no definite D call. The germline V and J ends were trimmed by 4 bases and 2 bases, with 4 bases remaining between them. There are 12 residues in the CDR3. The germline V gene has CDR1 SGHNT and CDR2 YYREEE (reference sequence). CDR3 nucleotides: TGTGCCAGCAGCGCGACCTACAATGAGCAGTTCTTC. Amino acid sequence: CASSATYNEQFF.

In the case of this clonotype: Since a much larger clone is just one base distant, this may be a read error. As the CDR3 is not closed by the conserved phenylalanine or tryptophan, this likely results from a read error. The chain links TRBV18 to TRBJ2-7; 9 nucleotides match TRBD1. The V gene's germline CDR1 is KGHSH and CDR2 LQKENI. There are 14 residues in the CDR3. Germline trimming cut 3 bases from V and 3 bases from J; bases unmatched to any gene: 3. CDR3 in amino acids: CASSPRDRDYEQYL. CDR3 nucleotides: TGTGCCAGCTCACCCCGGGACAGGGACTACGAGCAGTACCTC.

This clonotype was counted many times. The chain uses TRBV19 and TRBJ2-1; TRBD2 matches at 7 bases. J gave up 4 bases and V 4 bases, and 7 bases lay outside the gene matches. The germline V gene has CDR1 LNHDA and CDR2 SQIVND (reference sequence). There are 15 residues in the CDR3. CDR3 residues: CASSRGPSGYNEQFF. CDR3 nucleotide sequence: TGTGCCAGTAGTAGGGGACCTAGCGGTTACAATGAGCAGTTCTTC.

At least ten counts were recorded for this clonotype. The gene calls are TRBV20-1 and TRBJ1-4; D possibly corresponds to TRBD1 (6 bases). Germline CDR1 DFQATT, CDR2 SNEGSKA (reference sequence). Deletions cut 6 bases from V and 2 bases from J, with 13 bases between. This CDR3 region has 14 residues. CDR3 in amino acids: CSATGGDTNEKLFF. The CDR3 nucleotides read TGCAGTGCAACGGGGGGCGACACTAATGAAAAACTGTTTTTT.

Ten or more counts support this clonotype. The CDR3 reads CSASGSGAPRGEQFF. CDR3 DNA sequence: TGCAGTGCTAGCGGTTCGGGGGCCCCGAGGGGTGAGCAGTTCTTC. The rearrangement links TRBV20-1 to TRBJ2-1; either TRBD1 or TRBD2 may fit D (6 bases each). The CDR3 consists of 15 residues. V shed 3 bases and J shed 9 bases, with 21 bases lying between them. CDR1 is DFQATT and CDR2 is SNEGSKA in the germline V gene (reference sequence).

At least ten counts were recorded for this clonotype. The chain's CDR3 is CAIRLAGISTDTQYF. The DNA of the CDR3 is TGTGCCATCAGACTAGCGGGGATTAGCACAGATACGCAGTATTTT. The V and J genes are TRBV10-3 and TRBJ2-3; 10 positions match TRBD2. V shed 6 bases, J shed 0 bases, and the junction held 3 bases outside the gene matches. CDR3 length: 15 residues. Germline V lookup: CDR1 ENHRY, CDR2 SYGVKD.

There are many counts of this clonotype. The chain's CDR3 is CASSGQAVSNYGYTF. The CDR3 DNA reads as TGTGCCAGCAGCGGACAGGCGGTTTCTAACTATGGCTACACCTTC. This rearrangement joins TRBV9 to TRBJ1-2; TRBD1 is a possible D gene (6 bases). This CDR3 has 15 residues. V shed 3 bases and J shed 0 bases, with 12 bases lying between them. Per the germline V gene, CDR1 is SGDLS and CDR2 is YYNGEE.

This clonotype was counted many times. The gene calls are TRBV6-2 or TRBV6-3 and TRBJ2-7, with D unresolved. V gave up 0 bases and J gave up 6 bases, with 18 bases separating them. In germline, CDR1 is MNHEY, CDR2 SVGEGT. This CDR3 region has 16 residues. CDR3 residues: CASSYSQILKPLEQYF. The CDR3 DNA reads TGTGCCAGCAGTTACTCGCAGATCTTGAAACCTCTCGAGCAGTACTTC.

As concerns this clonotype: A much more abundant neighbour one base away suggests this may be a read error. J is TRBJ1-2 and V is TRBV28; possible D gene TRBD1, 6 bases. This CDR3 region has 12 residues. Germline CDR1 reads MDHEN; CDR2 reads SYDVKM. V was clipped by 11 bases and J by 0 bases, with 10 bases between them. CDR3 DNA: TGTGCCGGTCGGGACACTAACTATGGCTACACCTTC. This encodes CAGRDTNYGYTF.

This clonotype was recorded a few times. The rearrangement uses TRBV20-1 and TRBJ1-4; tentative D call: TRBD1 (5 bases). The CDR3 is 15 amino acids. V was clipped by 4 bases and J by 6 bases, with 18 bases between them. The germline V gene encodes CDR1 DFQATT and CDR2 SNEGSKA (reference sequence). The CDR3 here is CSATPGGPGDEKLFF. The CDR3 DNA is TGCAGTGCTACGCCCGGTGGCCCGGGGGATGAAAAACTGTTTTTT.

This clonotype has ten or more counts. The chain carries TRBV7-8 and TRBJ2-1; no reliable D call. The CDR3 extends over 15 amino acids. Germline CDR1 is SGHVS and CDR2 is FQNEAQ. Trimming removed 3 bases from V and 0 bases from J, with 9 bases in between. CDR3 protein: CASSFRESSYNEQFF. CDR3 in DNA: TGTGCCAGCAGCTTCCGTGAGAGCTCCTACAATGAGCAGTTCTTC.

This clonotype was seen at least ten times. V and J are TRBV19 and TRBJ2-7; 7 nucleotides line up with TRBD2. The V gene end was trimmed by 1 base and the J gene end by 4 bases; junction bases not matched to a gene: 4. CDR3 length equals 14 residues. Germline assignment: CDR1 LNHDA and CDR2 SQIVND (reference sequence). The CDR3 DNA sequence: TGTGCCAGTAGTATAGGTTATAGCGGGTACGAGCAGTACTTC. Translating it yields CASSIGYSGYEQYF.